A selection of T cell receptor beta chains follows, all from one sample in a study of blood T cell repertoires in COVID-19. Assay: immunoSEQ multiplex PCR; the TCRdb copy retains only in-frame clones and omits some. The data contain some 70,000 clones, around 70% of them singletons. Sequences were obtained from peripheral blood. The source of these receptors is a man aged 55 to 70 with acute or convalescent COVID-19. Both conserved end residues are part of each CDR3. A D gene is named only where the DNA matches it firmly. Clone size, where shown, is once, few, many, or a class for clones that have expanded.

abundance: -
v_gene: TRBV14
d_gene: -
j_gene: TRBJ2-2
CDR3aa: CASSQDLNTGELFF
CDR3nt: TGTGCCAGCAGCCAAGATCTGAACACCGGGGAGCTGTTTTTT

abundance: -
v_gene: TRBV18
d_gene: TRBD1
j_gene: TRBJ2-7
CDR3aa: CASSRTGGPQQYF
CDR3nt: TGTGCCAGCTCGCGGACAGGGGGCCCGCAGCAGTACTTC

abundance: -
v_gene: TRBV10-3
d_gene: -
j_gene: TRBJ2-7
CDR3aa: CASTAGTGSYEQYF
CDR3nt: TGTGCCAGTACAGCCGGGACTGGATCCTACGAGCAGTACTTC

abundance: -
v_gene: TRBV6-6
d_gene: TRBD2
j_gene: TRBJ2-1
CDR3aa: CASRGEGEQFF
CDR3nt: TGTGCCAGCCGCGGGGAGGGGGAGCAGTTCTTC

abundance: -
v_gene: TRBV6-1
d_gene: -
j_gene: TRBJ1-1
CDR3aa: CASSEGERGGFF
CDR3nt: TGTGCCAGCAGTGAAGGAGAGAGGGGAGGGTTCTTT

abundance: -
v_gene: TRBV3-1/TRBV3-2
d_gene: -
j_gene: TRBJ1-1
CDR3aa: CASSQVRSGEAFF
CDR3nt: TGTGCCAGCAGCCAAGTTCGGTCAGGTGAAGCTTTCTTT

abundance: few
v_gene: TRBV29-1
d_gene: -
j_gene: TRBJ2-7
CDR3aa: CSVGAGIEQYF
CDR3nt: TGCAGCGTTGGCGCAGGGATCGAGCAGTACTTC

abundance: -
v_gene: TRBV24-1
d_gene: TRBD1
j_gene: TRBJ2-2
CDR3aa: CATTTGMNTGELFF
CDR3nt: TGTGCCACCACGACAGGGATGAACACCGGGGAGCTGTTTTTT

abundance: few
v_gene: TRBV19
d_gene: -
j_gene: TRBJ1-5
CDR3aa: CASFRPGWEEQPQHF
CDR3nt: TGTGCCAGTTTCCGGCCGGGGTGGGAGGAACAGCCCCAGCATTTT

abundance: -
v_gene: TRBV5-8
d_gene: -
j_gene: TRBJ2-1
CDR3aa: CASSLNSPSRHEQFF
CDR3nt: TGTGCCAGCAGCTTGAACAGCCCCTCCCGCCATGAGCAGTTCTTC

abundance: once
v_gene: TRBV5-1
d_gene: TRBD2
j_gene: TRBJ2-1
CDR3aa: CASATSGGGYNEQFF
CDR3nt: TGCGCCAGCGCGACTAGCGGGGGGGGGTACAATGAGCAGTTCTTC

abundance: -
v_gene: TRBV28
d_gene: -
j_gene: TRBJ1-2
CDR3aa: CASSLPGAGYGYTF
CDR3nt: TGTGCCAGCAGTTTACCAGGGGCGGGCTATGGCTACACCTTC

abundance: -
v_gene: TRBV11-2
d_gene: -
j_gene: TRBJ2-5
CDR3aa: CASSPLDTRQETQYF
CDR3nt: TGTGCCAGCAGCCCACTCGATACGCGACAAGAGACCCAGTACTTC

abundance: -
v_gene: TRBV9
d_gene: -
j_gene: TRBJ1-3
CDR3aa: CASSLSDGFSGNTIYF
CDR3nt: TGTGCCAGCAGCTTAAGCGACGGATTCTCTGGAAACACCATATATTTT

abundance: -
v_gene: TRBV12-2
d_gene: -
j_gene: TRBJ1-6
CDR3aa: CASRWDNNSPLHF
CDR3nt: TGTGCAAGTCGCTGGGACAATAATTCACCCCTCCACTTT

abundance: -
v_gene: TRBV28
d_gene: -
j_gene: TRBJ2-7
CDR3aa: CASRDDQGSYEQYF
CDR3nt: TGTGCCAGCAGAGACGACCAGGGATCCTACGAGCAGTACTTC

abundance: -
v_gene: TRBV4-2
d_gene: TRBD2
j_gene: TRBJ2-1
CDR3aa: CASSQVSSGRNEQFF
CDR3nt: TGTGCCAGCAGCCAAGTGTCTAGCGGGCGCAATGAGCAGTTCTTC

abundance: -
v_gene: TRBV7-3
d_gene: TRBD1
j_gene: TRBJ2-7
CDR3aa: CASSLSGQGGYEQYF
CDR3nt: TGTGCCAGCAGCTTATCGGGACAGGGTGGGTACGAGCAGTACTTC

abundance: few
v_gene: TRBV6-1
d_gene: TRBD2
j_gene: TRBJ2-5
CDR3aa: CASSSGGETQYF
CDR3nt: TGTGCCAGCAGTTCCGGGGGGGAGACCCAGTACTTC

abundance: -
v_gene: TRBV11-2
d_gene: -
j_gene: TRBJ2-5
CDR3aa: CASSLAPEGTQYF
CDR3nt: TGTGCCAGCAGCTTAGCCCCTGAGGGGACCCAGTACTTC

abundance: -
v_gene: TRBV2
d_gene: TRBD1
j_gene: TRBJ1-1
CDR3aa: CASSRQGAVEAFF
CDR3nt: TGTGCCAGCAGTAGACAGGGGGCCGTTGAAGCTTTCTTT

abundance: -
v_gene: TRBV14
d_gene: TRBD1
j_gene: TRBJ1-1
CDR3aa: CASSHTGQLNTEAFF
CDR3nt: TGTGCCAGCAGCCATACGGGACAGTTGAACACTGAAGCTTTCTTT

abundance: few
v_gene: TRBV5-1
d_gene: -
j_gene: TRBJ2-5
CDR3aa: CASSLGTHQETQYF
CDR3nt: TGCGCCAGCAGCTTGGGGACACATCAAGAGACCCAGTACTTC

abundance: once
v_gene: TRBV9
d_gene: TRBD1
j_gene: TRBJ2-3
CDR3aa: CASSGGTGGGDTQYF
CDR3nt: TGTGCCAGCAGCGGTGGGACAGGGGGTGGGGATACGCAGTATTTT

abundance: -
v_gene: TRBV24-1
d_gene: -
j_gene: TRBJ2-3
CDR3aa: CATSAYRTGSDTQYF
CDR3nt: TGTGCCACCAGTGCCTACAGAACGGGGTCAGATACGCAGTATTTT

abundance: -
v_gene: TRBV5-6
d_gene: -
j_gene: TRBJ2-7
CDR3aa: CASSSGSLGGEQYF
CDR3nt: TGTGCCAGCAGCTCCGGCAGTCTAGGTGGCGAGCAGTACTTC

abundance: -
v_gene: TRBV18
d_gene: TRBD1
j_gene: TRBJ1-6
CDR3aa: CASATGPFSYNSPLHF
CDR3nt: TGTGCCAGCGCGACAGGGCCCTTCTCCTATAATTCACCCCTCCACTTT

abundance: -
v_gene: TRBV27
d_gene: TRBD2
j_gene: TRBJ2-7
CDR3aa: CASSPSLAVSYEQYF
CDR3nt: TGTGCCAGCAGTCCGTCGCTAGCGGTTTCCTACGAGCAGTACTTC

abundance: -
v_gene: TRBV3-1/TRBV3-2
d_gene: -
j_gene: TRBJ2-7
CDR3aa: CASSQVDRSYEQYF
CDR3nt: TGTGCCAGCAGCCAAGTGGACAGATCCTACGAGCAGTACTTC

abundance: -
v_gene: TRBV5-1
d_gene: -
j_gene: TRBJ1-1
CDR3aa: CASSLIGGIMNTEAFF
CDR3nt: TGCGCCAGCAGCTTGATCGGGGGAATCATGAACACTGAAGCTTTCTTT

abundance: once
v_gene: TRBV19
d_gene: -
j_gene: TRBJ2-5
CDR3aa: CASSPEIVQETQYF
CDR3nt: TGTGCCAGTAGTCCCGAGATAGTTCAAGAGACCCAGTACTTC

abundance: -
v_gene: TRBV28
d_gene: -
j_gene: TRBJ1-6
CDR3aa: CASNKGESYNSPLHF
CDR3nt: TGTGCCAGCAACAAGGGGGAGTCCTATAATTCACCCCTCCACTTT

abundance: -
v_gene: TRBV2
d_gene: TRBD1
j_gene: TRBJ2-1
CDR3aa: CASSELGQGEQFF
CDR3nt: TGTGCCAGCAGCGAACTCGGACAGGGCGAGCAGTTCTTC

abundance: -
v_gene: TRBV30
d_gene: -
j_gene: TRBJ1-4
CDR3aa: CAWSRNGGEKLFF
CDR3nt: TGTGCCTGGTCCCGAAACGGGGGTGAAAAACTGTTTTTT

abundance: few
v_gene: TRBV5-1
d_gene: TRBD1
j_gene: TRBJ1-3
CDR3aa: CASRNDRVDSGNTIYF
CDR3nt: TGCGCCAGCAGAAATGACAGGGTTGACTCTGGAAACACCATATATTTT

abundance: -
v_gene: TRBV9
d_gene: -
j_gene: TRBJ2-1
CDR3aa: CASSVVSNNEQFF
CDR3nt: TGTGCCAGCAGCGTAGTGAGTAACAATGAGCAGTTCTTC

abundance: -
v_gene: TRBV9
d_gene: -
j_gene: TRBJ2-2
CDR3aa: CASSGGVGNTGELFF
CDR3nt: TGTGCCAGCAGCGGTGGAGTGGGGAACACCGGGGAGCTGTTTTTT

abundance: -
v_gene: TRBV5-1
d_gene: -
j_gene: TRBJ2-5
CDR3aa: CASSWEHRETQYF
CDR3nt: TGCGCCAGCAGCTGGGAGCATAGAGAGACCCAGTACTTC

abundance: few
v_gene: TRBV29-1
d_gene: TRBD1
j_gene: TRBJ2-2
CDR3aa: CSVTALGGPNTGELFF
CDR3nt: TGCAGCGTTACCGCTTTAGGGGGCCCGAACACCGGGGAGCTGTTTTTT

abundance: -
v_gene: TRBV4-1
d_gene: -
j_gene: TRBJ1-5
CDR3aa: CASSQADRSGPQHF
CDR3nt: TGCGCCAGCAGCCAAGCCGACAGGTCAGGGCCCCAGCATTTT

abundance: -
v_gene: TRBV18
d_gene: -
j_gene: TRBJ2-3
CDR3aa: CASSPRGGHSTDTQYF
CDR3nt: TGTGCCAGCTCACCAAGGGGGGGCCACTCGACAGATACGCAGTATTTT

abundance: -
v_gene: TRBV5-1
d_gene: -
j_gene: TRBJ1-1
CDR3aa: CASLEAVNTEAFF
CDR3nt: TGCGCCAGTTTGGAGGCGGTGAACACTGAAGCTTTCTTT

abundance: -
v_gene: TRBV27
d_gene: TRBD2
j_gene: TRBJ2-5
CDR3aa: CASSIEREGQETQYF
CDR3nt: TGTGCCAGCAGTATCGAGCGGGAGGGCCAAGAGACCCAGTACTTC

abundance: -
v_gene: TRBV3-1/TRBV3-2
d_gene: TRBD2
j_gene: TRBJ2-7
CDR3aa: CASSQGGGSTYEQYF
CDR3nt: TGTGCCAGCAGCCAGGGCGGGGGGTCCACCTACGAGCAGTACTTC

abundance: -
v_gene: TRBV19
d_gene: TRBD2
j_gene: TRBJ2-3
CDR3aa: CASNSGRAITDTQYF
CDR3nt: TGTGCCAGTAATAGCGGGAGGGCCATCACAGATACGCAGTATTTT

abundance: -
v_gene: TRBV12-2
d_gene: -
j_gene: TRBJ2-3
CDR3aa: CASRLAVVKREDDTQYF
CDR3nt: TGTGCAAGTCGCTTAGCGGTCGTGAAGCGGGAGGACGATACGCAGTATTTT

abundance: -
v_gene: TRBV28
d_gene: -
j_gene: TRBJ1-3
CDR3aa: CASSPPDSPRRDTIYF
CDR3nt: TGTGCCAGCAGTCCTCCGGACAGTCCCCGACGGGACACCATATATTTT

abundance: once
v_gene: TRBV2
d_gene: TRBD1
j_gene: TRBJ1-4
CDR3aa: CASREYRDRDPFF
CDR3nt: TGTGCCAGCAGGGAATACCGGGACAGGGATCCGTTTTTT

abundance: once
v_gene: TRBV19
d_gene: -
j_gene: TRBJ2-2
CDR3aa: CASAGFANTGELFF
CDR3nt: TGTGCCAGCGCGGGGTTCGCGAACACCGGGGAGCTGTTTTTT

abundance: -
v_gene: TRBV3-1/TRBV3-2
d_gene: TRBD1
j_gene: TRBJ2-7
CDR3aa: CASSQQGDRYYEQYF
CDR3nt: TGTGCCAGCAGCCAACAGGGGGACAGATACTACGAGCAGTACTTC

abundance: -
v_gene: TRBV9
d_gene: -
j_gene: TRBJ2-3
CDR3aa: CASSGSTSTDTQYF
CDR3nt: TGTGCCAGCAGCGGCTCGACTAGCACAGATACGCAGTATTTT

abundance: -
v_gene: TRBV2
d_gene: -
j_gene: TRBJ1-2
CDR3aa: CASRPGRGANYGYTF
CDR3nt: TGTGCCAGCAGGCCGGGCCGGGGGGCGAACTATGGCTACACCTTC

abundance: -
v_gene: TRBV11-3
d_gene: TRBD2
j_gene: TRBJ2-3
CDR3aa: CASSLGEAGGGDTQYF
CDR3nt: TGTGCCAGCAGCTTAGGAGAAGCGGGAGGGGGAGATACGCAGTATTTT

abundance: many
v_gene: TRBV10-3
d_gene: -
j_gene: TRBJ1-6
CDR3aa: CAINRAGVDSPLHF
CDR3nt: TGTGCCATCAACCGGGCCGGGGTGGATTCACCCCTCCACTTT

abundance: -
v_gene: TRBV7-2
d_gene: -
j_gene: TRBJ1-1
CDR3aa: CASTLTGLNTEAFF
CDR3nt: TGTGCCAGCACTTTAACAGGGTTGAACACTGAAGCTTTCTTT